The 10 T cell receptor beta chains reported below all come from one sample, sequenced in a study of shared clonotypes between healthy human individuals (dated by TCRdb to 2020 to 2021). Libraries were built with the immunoSEQ multiplex PCR assay. TCRdb holds this immuneACCESS table with in-frame rearrangements only. Some clones are missing; in checked studies, unresolved V genes explain under half, and the rest has no known cause. In this sample the table shows about 1.5 million clones, 98% of which occur a single time. The ten most abundant clones make up 0.4% to 0.45% of the sample. The sample comprised naive CD4+ T cells sorted from blood. Reading the label with the study, this specimen's cell subset or site is: CD45RA+ positively selected. These receptors were obtained from a man between 25 and 39 years old in good health.

The chain uses TRBV18 and TRBJ2-7; perhaps TRBD1 as D (6 bases). This CDR3 contains 16 residues. Trimming removed 1 base from V and 0 bases from J, with 13 bases in between. Per the germline V gene, CDR1 is KGHSH and CDR2 is LQKENI. CDR3 residues: CASSPRGHSASYEQYF. For the CDR3, the DNA is TGTGCCAGCTCACCACGGGGACACTCTGCCTCCTACGAGCAGTACTTC. The whole variable domain, remainder taken from reference TRBV18 and TRBJ2-7, is NAGVMQNPRHLVRRRGQEARLRCSPMKGHSHVYWYRQLPEEGLKFMVYLQKENIIDESGMPKERFSAEFPKEGPSILRIQQVVRGDSAAYFCASSPRGHSASYEQYFGPGTRLTVT.

V is TRBV28 and J is TRBJ2-1; 7 nucleotides match TRBD2. V shed 2 bases, J shed 2 bases, and the junction held 9 bases outside the gene matches. The CDR3 length is 17 residues. Germline values: CDR1 MDHEN, CDR2 SYDVKM. In DNA form, the CDR3 reads TGTGCCAGCAGTTTAGGACTAGAGCGGGCGCCCTACAATGAGCAGTTCTTC. Its protein is CASSLGLERAPYNEQFF.

About this clone: This same CDR3 is encoded by further DNA sequences in the sample. The gene calls are TRBV7-2 and TRBJ2-3; unclear D gene. The CDR3 totals 14 residues. Trimming shortened V by 1 base and J by 0 bases, and 5 bases separated the two germline ends. CDR1 SGHTA and CDR2 FQGNSA come from the germline V gene. As DNA, the CDR3 is TGTGCCAGCAGCTTAGGACGGAGCACAGATACGCAGTATTTT. Protein product: CASSLGRSTDTQYF.

The chain uses TRBV2 and TRBJ1-2; D call uncertain. Germline values: CDR1 SNHLY, CDR2 FYNNEI. The V gene lost 6 bases and the J gene lost 7 bases, with 15 bases spanning the gap. The CDR3 has 13 amino acids. CDR3 residues: CASSRDHKAGYTF. The CDR3 DNA is TGTGCCAGCAGCCGGGATCATAAGGCTGGCTACACCTTC.

The rearrangement uses TRBV6-5 and TRBJ1-4; unclear D gene. Germline V lookup: CDR1 MNHEY, CDR2 SVGAGI. Trimming pared 4 bases from V and 8 bases from J, leaving 14 bases between. This CDR3 comprises 14 residues. The CDR3 DNA sequence: TGTGCCAGCAGTTTCCGACCGGTACGGGAAAAACTGTTTTTT. Translated: CASSFRPVREKLFF.

The chain couples TRBV28 to TRBJ2-2; D is perhaps TRBD2 (6 bases). The V gene's germline CDR1 is MDHEN and CDR2 SYDVKM. This CDR3 has 14 amino acids. The ends were cut back, 4 bases at V and 3 bases at J, with 9 bases in the middle. This chain's CDR3 is CASSYRGYTGELFF. The CDR3 DNA follows: TGTGCCAGCAGTTATCGGGGGTACACCGGGGAGCTGTTTTTT.

V and J are TRBV18 and TRBJ2-5, with 9 positions matching TRBD1. The CDR3 sequence is 14 residues long. The germline V gene has CDR1 KGHSH and CDR2 LQKENI. V trimming: 6 bases; J trimming: 5 bases; junction bases outside the gene matches: 7. CDR3: CASSDRTGVETQYF. Written as DNA, the CDR3 is TGTGCCAGCTCTGACAGGACAGGGGTGGAGACCCAGTACTTC.

The chain has TRBV11-2 and TRBJ2-7, with TRBD2 matching over 8 bases. The length of the CDR3 is 16 residues. The J segment lost 7 bases and the V segment lost 5 bases, leaving 16 bases of the junction unmatched. Per the germline V gene, CDR1 is SGHAT and CDR2 is FQNNGV. In nucleotides, the CDR3 is TGTGCCAGCAGCCGATGGAGATTAGCGGGATCGGGGGAGCAGTACTTC. This codes for CASSRWRLAGSGEQYF.

J is TRBJ2-1 and V is TRBV7-2; the match to TRBD2 covers 7 bases. Unmatched junction bases numbered 16, after V lost 4 bases and J lost 10 bases. Germline CDR1 and CDR2: SGHTA and FQGNSA. The CDR3 loop spans 16 amino acids. CDR3 loop: CASSSAGLHPSREQFF. CDR3 DNA sequence: TGTGCCAGCAGCTCAGCGGGGCTCCATCCATCCCGAGAGCAGTTCTTC.

The genes are TRBV14 and TRBJ2-1, with 9 bases lining up with TRBD1. CDR3 length: 15 amino acids. Germline CDR1 and CDR2: SGHDN and FVKESK. Trimming cost V 3 bases and J 6 bases; bases outside gene matches: 6. The CDR3 reads CASSQGTGFFNEQFF. The CDR3, as DNA: TGTGCCAGCAGCCAGGGGACAGGGTTTTTCAATGAGCAGTTCTTC.